Each of the 21 T cell receptor beta chains below was sequenced from the same sample in a study of cytomegalovirus exposure and HLA in healthy donors. Some clones are missing from TCRdb's copy, which holds only in-frame ones; the method was immunoSEQ multiplex PCR. The repertoire holds 120,000 to 150,000 clones, around 88% seen once, with around 8% in the top ten. Sequencing used PBMCs. All receptors derive from a young woman in good health and CMV-seropositive.

This chain connects TRBV5-4 to TRBJ1-2; TRBD1 aligns across 9 bases. Trimming at V came to 2 bases and at J to 8 bases, leaving 4 bases not matched to a gene. The germline V gene has CDR1 SGHNT and CDR2 YYREEE (reference sequence). The CDR3 is made up of 13 amino acids. This CDR3 reads CASSLQGAGGYTF. The CDR3 DNA reads as TGTGCCAGCAGCTTACAGGGGGCTGGAGGCTACACCTTC.

In this sample, this clone turned up a few times. The chain links TRBV19 to TRBJ2-3, with D possibly matching TRBD2 (7 bases). The CDR3 covers 14 residues. Germline lookup yields CDR1 LNHDA and CDR2 SQIVND (reference sequence). Trimming removed 3 bases from V and 5 bases from J, with 12 bases in between. CDR3 region: CASSMTGGQDTQYF. The CDR3 bases are TGTGCCAGTAGTATGACGGGGGGCCAAGATACGCAGTATTTT.

The V and J genes are TRBV5-6 and TRBJ1-2, with 9 bases fitting TRBD1. The J segment lost 8 bases and the V segment lost 3 bases, leaving 2 bases of the junction unmatched. The CDR3 extends over 12 amino acids. Germline V CDR1 and CDR2: SGHDT, YYEEEE. The DNA of the CDR3 is TGTGCCAGCAGCTGGGGGACAGGGGGCTACACCTTC. Amino acid sequence: CASSWGTGGYTF.

The chain joins TRBV6-6 to TRBJ2-3; no clear D gene. The length of the CDR3 is 15 residues. Trimming removed 8 bases from V and 0 bases from J, with 15 bases in between. Germline CDR1 and CDR2: MNHNY and SVGAGI (reference sequence). The CDR3, as DNA: TGTGCCAGCCAGGCTACCCTTACTAGCACAGATACGCAGTATTTT. Translating gives CASQATLTSTDTQYF.

The chain joins TRBV19 to TRBJ2-1, with D perhaps matching TRBD2 (5 bases). The V end was cut by 1 base, the J end by 5 bases, with 12 bases between. The germline gives CDR1 LNHDA, CDR2 SQIVND (reference sequence). This CDR3 has 15 amino acids. CDR3 sequence: CASSIVPGINNEQFF. DNA of the CDR3: TGTGCCAGTAGTATAGTACCCGGGATAAACAATGAGCAGTTCTTC.

The V and J genes are TRBV19 and TRBJ2-1, with TRBD2 identical over 14 bases. CDR1 and CDR2 (germline): LNHDA, SQIVND (reference sequence). The J segment lost 0 bases and the V segment lost 8 bases, leaving 24 bases of the junction unmatched. The CDR3 spans 23 residues. CDR3 nucleotides: TGTGCCAGTGCCTCATTCTGGCGAGGGACTAGCGGGGGACCTTCTTACTCCTACAATGAGCAGTTCTTC. Its translation is CASASFWRGTSGGPSYSYNEQFF.

This clone was seen more than once but under ten times. The chain recombines TRBV9 with TRBJ1-2; the match to TRBD1 covers 9 bases. Germline lookup yields CDR1 SGDLS and CDR2 YYNGEE. This CDR3 spans 15 amino acids. Germline trimming cut 2 bases from V and 0 bases from J; bases unmatched to any gene: 2. In DNA, the CDR3 is TGTGCCAGCAGCGTCTGGGACAGGGCTAACTATGGCTACACCTTC. Translated, it gives CASSVWDRANYGYTF.

The chain employs TRBV5-1 and TRBJ2-7; D is unresolved. Germline V gene sequence: CDR1 SGHRS, CDR2 YFSETQ. Trimming removed 0 bases from V and 0 bases from J, with 13 bases in between. CDR3 size: 16 residues. DNA of the CDR3: TGCGCCAGCAGCTTGGCGGCCCTCAGCGACTCCTACGAGCAGTACTTC. Translated: CASSLAALSDSYEQYF.

This clone appeared a single time. The chain recombines TRBV9 with TRBJ2-7; D perhaps matches TRBD2 (6 bases). Germline V lookup: CDR1 SGDLS, CDR2 YYNGEE. The CDR3 contains 14 residues. The germline V and J ends were trimmed by 4 bases and 6 bases, with 17 bases remaining between them. This chain's CDR3 is CASSTKPYGGEQYF. The CDR3 DNA reads TGTGCCAGCAGCACGAAACCCTACGGGGGCGAGCAGTACTTC.

This clone was counted once. This chain uses TRBV9 with TRBJ1-2; D gene ambiguous. CDR1 and CDR2 (germline): SGDLS, YYNGEE. The CDR3 has 14 amino acids. The V end was cut by 1 base, the J end by 5 bases, with 12 bases between. CDR3 DNA: TGTGCCAGCAGCGTATCCGGGAACACTTATGGCTACACCTTC. Residues: CASSVSGNTYGYTF.

This chain connects TRBV29-1 to TRBJ2-5, with 10 nucleotides matching TRBD2. Trimming removed 4 bases from V and 5 bases from J; junction bases left unmatched: 7. This CDR3 comprises 14 residues. Germline CDR1 reads SQVTM; CDR2 reads ANQGSEA. The CDR3 region has the DNA TGCAGCGTTGTAGGGCTAGCGGGGGCGGAGACCCAGTACTTC. Residues: CSVVGLAGAETQYF.

The genes are TRBV2 and TRBJ1-4, with a possible D match to TRBD1 (5 bases). CDR3 size: 12 residues. Trimming removed 8 bases from V and 5 bases from J, with 9 bases in between. Germline-derived CDR1 and CDR2 are SNHLY and FYNNEI. The CDR3 reads CASDRQNEKLFF. CDR3 nucleotide sequence: TGTGCCAGCGACAGACAAAATGAAAAACTGTTTTTT. Combining the CDR3 with reference TRBV2 and TRBJ1-4 gives the whole variable domain EPEVTQTPSHQVTQMGQEVILRCVPISNHLYFYWYRQILGQKVEFLVSFYNNEISEKSEIFDDQFSVERPDGSNFTLKIRSTKLEDSAMYFCASDRQNEKLFFGSGTQLSVL.

The sample holds one count of this clone. A junction end diverges from the germline sequence, so it may reflect a read error. This chain connects TRBV7-7 to TRBJ1-3; perhaps TRBD1 as D (6 bases). Germline CDR1 reads SSHAT; CDR2 reads FNYEAQ (reference sequence). The CDR3 runs 15 residues. The CDR3 DNA reads as TGTGCTAGCAGCTTGGAGACAGGACCCGGAAACACCATATATTTT. Translating it yields CASSLETGPGNTIYF.

Here the CDR3 reads CASSQESQRGGANEQFF. The CDR3 DNA is TGCGCCAGCAGCCAAGAGTCCCAGCGGGGGGGGGCGAATGAGCAGTTCTTC. The V gene is TRBV4-3, the J gene TRBJ2-1; 10 bases map to TRBD2. The junction had 9 bases not matched to a gene; V was cut back by 0 bases and J by 7 bases. The CDR3 is 17 amino acids. Germline CDR1 is LGHNA and CDR2 is YSLEER.

The chain links TRBV7-8 to TRBJ1-6, with D possibly matching TRBD1 (5 bases). V lost 1 base and J lost 6, with 10 bases in between. Germline V gene lookup returns CDR1 SGHVS and CDR2 FQNEAQ. The CDR3 extends over 15 amino acids. The CDR3 sequence: CASSLVRTPNSPLHF. The CDR3 bases are TGTGCCAGCAGCTTAGTTAGGACACCTAATTCACCCCTCCACTTT.

This rearrangement joins TRBV10-3 to TRBJ2-1, with D possibly being TRBD1 (5 bases). Germline CDR1 ENHRY, CDR2 SYGVKD. This CDR3 spans 15 amino acids. V shed 2 bases and J shed 4 bases, with 12 bases lying between them. CDR3 residues: CAISEKDTLYNEQFF. CDR3 DNA sequence: TGTGCCATCAGTGAGAAGGACACTTTATACAATGAGCAGTTCTTC.

This clone was seen a single time. This chain links TRBV7-2 with TRBJ1-1; TRBD1 matches at 9 bases. The V segment lost 1 base and the J segment 5 bases; nucleotides outside the gene matches: 8. The CDR3 is 16 residues long. The V gene's germline CDR1 is SGHTA and CDR2 FQGNSA. The CDR3 loop is CASSLVLVGQGTEAFF. For the CDR3, the DNA is TGTGCCAGCAGCTTAGTCTTAGTGGGACAGGGAACTGAAGCTTTCTTT.

CDR3 DNA sequence: TGCGCCAGCAGCTTGATGGGAGAGAACTATGGCTACACCTTC. Protein sequence: CASSLMGENYGYTF. The rearrangement links TRBV5-1 to TRBJ1-2; D ambiguous. The CDR3 has 14 residues. The germline V gene encodes CDR1 SGHRS and CDR2 YFSETQ. V was shortened by 1 base and J by 2 bases, with 9 bases between the two germline ends.

The chain uses TRBV4-1 and TRBJ2-1; TRBD2 agrees at 11 bases. This CDR3 has 18 amino acids. The germline gives CDR1 MGHRA, CDR2 YSYEKL. J lost 3 bases, V lost 2 bases, and 9 bases had no gene match. CDR3 nucleotides: TGCGCCAGCAGCCAACAGGCTAGCGGGGGGACACACTACAATGAGCAGTTCTTC. This translates into CASSQQASGGTHYNEQFF.

In the case of this clone: Other DNA variants within this sample encode the same CDR3. V usage is TRBV6-5 and J usage is TRBJ1-3; D ambiguous. The CDR3 is made up of 16 amino acids. The ends were cut back, 0 bases at V and 0 bases at J, with 9 bases in the middle. The V gene's germline CDR1 is MNHEY and CDR2 SVGAGI. For the CDR3, the DNA is TGTGCCAGCAGTTACTCGGGCGTGAGCTCTGGAAACACCATATATTTT. This translates into CASSYSGVSSGNTIYF.

The chain combines TRBV28 with TRBJ1-2; 11 bases align to TRBD1. Germline CDR1 and CDR2: MDHEN and SYDVKM. Germline trimming cut 5 bases from V and 3 bases from J; bases unmatched to any gene: 11. This CDR3 is built from 17 residues. The CDR3 is CASSTAGTGGAYYGYTF. The CDR3 DNA follows: TGTGCCAGCAGTACAGCCGGGACAGGGGGGGCCTACTATGGCTACACCTTC.